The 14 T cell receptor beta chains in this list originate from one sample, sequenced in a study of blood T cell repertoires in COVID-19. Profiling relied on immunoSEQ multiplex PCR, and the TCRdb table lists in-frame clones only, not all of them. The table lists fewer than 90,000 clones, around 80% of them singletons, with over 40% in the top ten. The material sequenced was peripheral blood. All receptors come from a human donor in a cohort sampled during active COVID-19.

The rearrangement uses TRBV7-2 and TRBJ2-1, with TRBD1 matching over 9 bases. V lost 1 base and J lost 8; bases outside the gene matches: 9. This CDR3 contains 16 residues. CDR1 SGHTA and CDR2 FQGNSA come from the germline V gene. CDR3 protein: CASSLGGQGEGDEQFF. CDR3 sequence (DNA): TGTGCCAGCAGCTTAGGGGGACAGGGCGAGGGGGATGAGCAGTTCTTC.

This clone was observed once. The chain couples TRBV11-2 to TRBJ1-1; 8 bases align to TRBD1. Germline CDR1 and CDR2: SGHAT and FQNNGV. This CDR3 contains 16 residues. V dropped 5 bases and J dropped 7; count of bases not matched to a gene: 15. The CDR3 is CASSRHMSRGRVEAFF. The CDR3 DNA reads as TGTGCCAGCAGCCGCCACATGTCCAGGGGGCGGGTTGAAGCTTTCTTT.

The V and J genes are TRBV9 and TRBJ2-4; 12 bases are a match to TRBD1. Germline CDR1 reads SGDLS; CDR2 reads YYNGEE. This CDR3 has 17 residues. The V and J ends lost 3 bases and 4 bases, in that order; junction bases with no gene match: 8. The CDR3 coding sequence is TGTGCCAGCAGCGGCCTCGGGACAGGGGGCTCGAAAAACATTCAGTACTTC. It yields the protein CASSGLGTGGSKNIQYF. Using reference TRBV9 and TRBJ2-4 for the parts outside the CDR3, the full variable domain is DSGVTQTPKHLITATGQRVTLRCSPRSGDLSVYWYQQSLDQGLQFLIQYYNGEERAKGNILERFSAQQFPDLHSELNLSSLELGDSALYFCASSGLGTGGSKNIQYFGAGTRLSVL.

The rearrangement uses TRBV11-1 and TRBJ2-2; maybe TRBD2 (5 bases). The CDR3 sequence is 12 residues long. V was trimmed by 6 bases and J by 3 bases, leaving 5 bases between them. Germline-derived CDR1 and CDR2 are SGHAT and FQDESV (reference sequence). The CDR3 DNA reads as TGTGCCAGCAGGGAGGACACCGGGGAGCTGTTTTTT. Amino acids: CASREDTGELFF.

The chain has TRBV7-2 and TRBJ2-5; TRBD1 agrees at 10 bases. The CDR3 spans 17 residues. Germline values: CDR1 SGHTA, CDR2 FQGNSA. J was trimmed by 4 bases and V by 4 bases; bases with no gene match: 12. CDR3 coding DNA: TGTGCCAGCAGCTCCAGGCCCGGGACAGGGGACGGAGAGACCCAGTACTTC. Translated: CASSSRPGTGDGETQYF.

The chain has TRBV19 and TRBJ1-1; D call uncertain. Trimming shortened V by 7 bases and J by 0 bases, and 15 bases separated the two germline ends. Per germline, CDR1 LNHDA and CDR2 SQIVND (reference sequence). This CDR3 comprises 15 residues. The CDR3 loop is CASTGGRTLNTEAFF. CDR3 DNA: TGTGCCAGTACGGGTGGGAGGACCTTGAACACTGAAGCTTTCTTT.

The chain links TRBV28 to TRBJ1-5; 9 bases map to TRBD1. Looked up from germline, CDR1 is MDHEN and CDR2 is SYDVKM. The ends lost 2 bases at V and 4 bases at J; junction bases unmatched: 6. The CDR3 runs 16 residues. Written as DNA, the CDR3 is TGTGCCAGCAGTTTACCACGGGGACAGGGTAATCAGCCCCAGCATTTT. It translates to CASSLPRGQGNQPQHF.

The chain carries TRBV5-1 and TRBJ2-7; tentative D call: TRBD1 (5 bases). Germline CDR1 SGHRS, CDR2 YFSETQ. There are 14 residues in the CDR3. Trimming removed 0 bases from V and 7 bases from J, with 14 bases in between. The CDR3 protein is CASSLEARVGEQYF. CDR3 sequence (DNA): TGCGCCAGCAGCTTGGAGGCCAGGGTGGGGGAGCAGTACTTC.

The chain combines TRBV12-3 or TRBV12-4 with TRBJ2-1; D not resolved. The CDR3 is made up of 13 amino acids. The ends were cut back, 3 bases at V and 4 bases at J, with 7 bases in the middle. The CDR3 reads CASSLSGYNEQFF. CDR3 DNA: TGTGCCAGCAGTTTGTCGGGTTACAATGAGCAGTTCTTC.

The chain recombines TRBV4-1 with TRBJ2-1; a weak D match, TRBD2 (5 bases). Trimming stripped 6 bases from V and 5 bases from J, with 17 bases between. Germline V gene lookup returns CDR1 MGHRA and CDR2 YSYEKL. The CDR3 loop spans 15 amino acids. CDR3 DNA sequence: TGCGCCAGCAGACGGTATGACGGGGTAAACAATGAGCAGTTCTTC. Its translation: CASRRYDGVNNEQFF.

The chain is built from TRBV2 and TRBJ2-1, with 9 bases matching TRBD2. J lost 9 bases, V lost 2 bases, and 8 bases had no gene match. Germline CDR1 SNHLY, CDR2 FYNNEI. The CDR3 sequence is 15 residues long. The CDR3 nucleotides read TGTGCCAGCAGTGAAAGGGCTAGCGGGAATCGTGAGCAGTTCTTC. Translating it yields CASSERASGNREQFF.

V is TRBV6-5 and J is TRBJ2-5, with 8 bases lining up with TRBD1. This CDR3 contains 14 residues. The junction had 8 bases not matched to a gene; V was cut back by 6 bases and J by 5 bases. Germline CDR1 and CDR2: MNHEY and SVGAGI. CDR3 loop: CASRDWGQAETQYF. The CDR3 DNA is TGTGCCAGCAGAGACTGGGGACAGGCGGAGACCCAGTACTTC.

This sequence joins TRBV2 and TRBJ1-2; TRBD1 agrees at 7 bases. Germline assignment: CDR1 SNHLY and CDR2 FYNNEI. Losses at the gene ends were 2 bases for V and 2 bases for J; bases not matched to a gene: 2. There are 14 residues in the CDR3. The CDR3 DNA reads TGTGCCAGCAGTGAACGGGGACAGAACTATGGCTACACCTTC. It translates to CASSERGQNYGYTF.

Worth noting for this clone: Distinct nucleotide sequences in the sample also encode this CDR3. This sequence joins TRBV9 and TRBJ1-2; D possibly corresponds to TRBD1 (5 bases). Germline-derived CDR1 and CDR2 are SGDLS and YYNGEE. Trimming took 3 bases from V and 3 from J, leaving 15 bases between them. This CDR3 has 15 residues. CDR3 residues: CASSAGGEYYYGYTF. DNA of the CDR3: TGTGCCAGCAGCGCGGGGGGGGAGTATTACTATGGCTACACCTTC.